Sequencing of this TCR beta chain was carried out in a study of regulatory T cells in long-lasting Graves disease. Assembly of TCR beta libraries relied on iRepertoire HTBI primers together with Arm-PCR of CDR3 regions. In the source study's methods: Samples collectively showed fewer than 80 TRBV and around 15 TRBJ segments. Using its own MiXCR run on the multiplex PCR reads, TCRdb lists one record per CDR3 protein. Here the V and J calls rest on TCRdb's processing, not on the authors' analysis. This sample has approximately 400,000 distinct CDR3 sequences; approximately 12% occur once, and the top ten carry about 20%. The CDR3 loop spans 14 amino acids. Germline V gene data show CDR1 as SGHTA and CDR2 as FQGTGA. Between the trimmed V and J ends, which lost 1 base and 7 bases, there was a span of 11 bases. This clonotype was counted ten times or more. Time point specified: newly diagnosed GD, antithyroid drugs for less than 3 months. The TCR library was made from RNA that had been extracted from PBMCs in TRIzol.

This same sample was also taken into another study, of T cells in Graves' hyperthyroidism and ophthalmopathy. From that second work: First-round RT-PCR targeting the TCR CDR3 was performed with the HTBI primer set.

The rearrangement uses TRBV7-3 and TRBJ2-1, with D hard to call. This specimen was peripheral blood mononuclear cells (PBMCs), taken at new diagnosis, from a patient treated with antithyroid drugs. The clonotype was recovered from a woman aged 18 to 35 with Graves disease. The CDR3 sequence is CASSLIGSRNEQFF. The CDR3 DNA reads TGTGCCAGCAGCTTAATAGGGTCTAGAAATGAGCAGTTCTTC.